The clone carrying this TCR beta chain was counted once. Profiled with immunoSEQ multiplex PCR; TCRdb holds only in-frame clones, not every one. Of 150,000 to 200,000 clones listed, roughly 89% are singletons. The data derive from a study of blood T cell repertoires in COVID-19. Participant-reported clinical history was the basis for cohort assignment. The CDR3 is 18 residues long. With 5 bases clipped from V and 1 base from J, the junction kept 7 bases outside the gene matches. CDR1 and CDR2 (germline): SGHVS, FNYEAQ. The sample consisted of PBMCs or T cells enriched from blood (not recorded which). The receptor was derived from a woman aged 40 to 49 with acute COVID-19. The chain employs TRBV7-6 and TRBJ2-3; 15 bases line up with TRBD2. CDR3: CASSRGLAGGPGTDTQYF. CDR3 nucleotide sequence: TGTGCCAGCAGCCGTGGACTAGCGGGGGGGCCGGGCACAGATACGCAGTATTTT.